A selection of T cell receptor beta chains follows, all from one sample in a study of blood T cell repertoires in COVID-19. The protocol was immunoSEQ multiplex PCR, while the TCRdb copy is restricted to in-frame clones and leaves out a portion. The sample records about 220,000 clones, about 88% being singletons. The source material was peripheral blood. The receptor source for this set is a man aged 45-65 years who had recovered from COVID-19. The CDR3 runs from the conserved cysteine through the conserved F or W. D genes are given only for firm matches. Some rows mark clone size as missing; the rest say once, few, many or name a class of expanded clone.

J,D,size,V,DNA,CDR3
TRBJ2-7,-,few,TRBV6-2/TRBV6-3,TGTGCCAGCAGTTACCTGGTCCGGGGCGAGCAGTACTTC,CASSYLVRGEQYF
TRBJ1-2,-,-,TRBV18,TGTGCCAGCTCACCAGGGCAGAGCTATGGCTACACCTTC,CASSPGQSYGYTF
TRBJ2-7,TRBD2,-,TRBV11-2,TGTGCCAGCAGCTTTAGCGGGGTTGCCTCCTACGAGCAGTACTTC,CASSFSGVASYEQYF
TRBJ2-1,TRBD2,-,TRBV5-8,TGTGCCAGCAGCTTGGCCCGGACTAGCGGGACCTACAATGAGCAGTTCTTC,CASSLARTSGTYNEQFF
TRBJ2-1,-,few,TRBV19,TGTGCCAGTAGTTTCCGAGGCGATGAGCAGTTCTTC,CASSFRGDEQFF
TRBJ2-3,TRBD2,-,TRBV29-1,TGCAGCGTTTCCGGGACTAGCGGGCGATCTAGCACAGATACGCAGTATTTT,CSVSGTSGRSSTDTQYF
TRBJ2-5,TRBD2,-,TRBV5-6,TGTGCCAGCAGCTTGGCCACCATAGCGGGGCTAACTTGGCCCCAGTACTTC,CASSLATIAGLTWPQYF
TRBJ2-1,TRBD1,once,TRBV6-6,TGTGCCAGCACCCTTACGGGGACAGGGCAACACAATGAGCAGTTCTTC,CASTLTGTGQHNEQFF
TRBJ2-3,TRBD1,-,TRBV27,TGTGCCAGCAGTTCCCCCGTCGACAGGGGAAGCACAGATACGCAGTATTTT,CASSSPVDRGSTDTQYF
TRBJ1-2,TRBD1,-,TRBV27,TGTGCCAGCAGCCCCGACGGGACAGTTTTCGCTAACTATGGCTACACCTTC,CASSPDGTVFANYGYTF
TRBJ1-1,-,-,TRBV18,TGTGCCAGCTCACCACCGGGCGGACTTGAAGCTTTCTTT,CASSPPGGLEAFF
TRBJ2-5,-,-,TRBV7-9,TGTGCCAGCAGCTCGAGCCGGGAGACCCAGTACTTC,CASSSSRETQYF
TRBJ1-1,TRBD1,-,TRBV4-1,TGCGCCAGCAGCCAACCCCGACAGGGTAGGGATGAAGCTTTCTTT,CASSQPRQGRDEAFF
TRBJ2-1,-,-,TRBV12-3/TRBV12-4,TGTGCCAGCAGTCTCTCTCCTAGCATTCGTGGGTTCTTC,CASSLSPSIRGFF
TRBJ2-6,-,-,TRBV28,TGTGCCAGCAGTTTAGGTGGGACAGGGGCCAACGTCCTGACTTTC,CASSLGGTGANVLTF
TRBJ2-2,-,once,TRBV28,TGTGCCAGCAGCCGGTCCACCGGGGAGCTGTTTTTT,CASSRSTGELFF
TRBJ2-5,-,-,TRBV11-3,TGTGCCAGCAGCCCGGGGGGCGCTGGGGAGACCCAGTACTTC,CASSPGGAGETQYF
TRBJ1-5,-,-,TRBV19,TGTGCCAGTAGTATGACCGCAGGGGCCCCCTTTAGCAATCAGCCCCAGCATTTT,CASSMTAGAPFSNQPQHF
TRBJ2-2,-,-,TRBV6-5,TGTGCCAGCAGTTACTCGAGGGCGACGGGGGAGCTGTTTTTT,CASSYSRATGELFF
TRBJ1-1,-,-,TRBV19,TGTGCCAGTAGGGGACTGAGCCGGAACACTGAAGCTTTCTTT,CASRGLSRNTEAFF
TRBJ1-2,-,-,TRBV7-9,TGTGCCAGCAGCTTTACGGCCTCAATGGGCACGAACTATGGCTACACCTTC,CASSFTASMGTNYGYTF
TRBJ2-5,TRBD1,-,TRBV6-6,TGTGCCAGCAGTTACCCGGGACAGGGCCTCCAAGAGACCCAGTACTTC,CASSYPGQGLQETQYF
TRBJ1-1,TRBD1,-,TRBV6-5,TGTGCCAGCAGCGACTTAGGACAGGGGAACACTGAAGCTTTCTTT,CASSDLGQGNTEAFF
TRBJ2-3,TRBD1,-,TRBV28,TGTGCCAGCAGTTTACCCACAGGGGGGCGGACGCAGTATTTT,CASSLPTGGRTQYF
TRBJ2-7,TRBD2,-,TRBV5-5,TGTGCCAGCAGCTTGGCGGTAGCGGGTTCCTACGAGCAGTACTTC,CASSLAVAGSYEQYF
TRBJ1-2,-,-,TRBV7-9,TGTGCCAGCAGCTTACGTGAGGGGGTCGGCTACACCTTC,CASSLREGVGYTF
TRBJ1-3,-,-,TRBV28,TGTGCCAGCAGTTCTGGGGGGGGGAGTGGAAACACCATATATTTT,CASSSGGGSGNTIYF
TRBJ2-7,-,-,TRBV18,TGTGCCAGCCAGGGCTTGGTGGGCGAGCAGTACTTC,CASQGLVGEQYF
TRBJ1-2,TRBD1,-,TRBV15,TGTGCCACCAGCAGAGGCGAGGGGACAGGGAAATTTGCGGGCTACACCTTC,CATSRGEGTGKFAGYTF
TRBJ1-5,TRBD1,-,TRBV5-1,TGCGCCAGCAGCGGAGGGACAGGGGGGATTAGCAATCAGCCCCAGCATTTT,CASSGGTGGISNQPQHF
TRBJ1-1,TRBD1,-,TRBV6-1,TGTGCCAGCAGGGAAGACAGGGTGGCCACTGAAGCTTTCTTT,CASREDRVATEAFF
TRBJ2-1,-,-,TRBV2,TGTGCCAGCAGTGAAGGCGGGACCTACAATGAGCAGTTCTTC,CASSEGGTYNEQFF
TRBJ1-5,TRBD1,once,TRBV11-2,TGTGCCAGCAGCTTGGCAGGGGGACAGCCCCAGCATTTT,CASSLAGGQPQHF
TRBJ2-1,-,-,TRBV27,TGTGCCAGCAGTTTATCGCATCGGAATGAGCAGTTCTTC,CASSLSHRNEQFF